This T cell receptor (beta chain) was captured by sequencing in a study of regulatory T cells in long-lasting Graves disease. As to this clonotype: Its target is not known.

Overall study findings and caveats: Investigators studied peripheral blood only, not thyroid tissue. With some 2,700 shared public clonotypes, persistent patients exceeded new patients, who shared more than 750.

The time point is: persistent/refractory GD, antithyroid drugs over 5 years with positive TRAb. PBMC-extracted RNA yielded the TCR library. CDR3 size: 15 residues. The germline CDR1 and CDR2 sequences are SNHLY and FYNNEI. Trimming left V 1 base short and J 4 bases short, with 13 bases between. Sequencing libraries for TCR beta were prepared with iRepertoire HTBI primers and Arm-PCR of CDR3 regions. TCRdb analysed the multiplex PCR reads with MiXCR anew, one entry per CDR3 protein. The profile covers 700,000 or so distinct CDR3 sequences, with around 30% appearing a single time and about 42% taken by the ten largest.

The chain couples TRBV2 to TRBJ1-2; tentatively, D is TRBD1 (5 bases). This material consisted of peripheral blood mononuclear cells (PBMCs), taken when the disease was refractory, from a patient treated with antithyroid drugs. This TCR was sampled from a female donor with Graves disease. The CDR3 region is CASSEGGAGFYGYTF. CDR3 DNA sequence: TGTGCCAGCAGTGAAGGAGGGGCAGGGTTCTATGGCTACACCTTC. The variable domain in full, completed from reference TRBV2 and TRBJ1-2, reads EPEVTQTPSHQVTQMGQEVILRCVPISNHLYFYWYRQILGQKVEFLVSFYNNEISEKSEIFDDQFSVERPDGSNFTLKIRSTKLEDSAMYFCASSEGGAGFYGYTFGSGTRLTVV.